This entry lists 11 T cell receptor beta chains sequenced from one sample in a study of cytomegalovirus exposure and HLA in healthy donors. The PCR ran on 60 Vbeta and 13 Jbeta primers. The repertoire was sequenced with immunoSEQ multiplex PCR; TCRdb's copy has only in-frame clones and lacks some. The sample contains roughly 190,000 clones, about 80% of which appear only once. Sample: PBMCs. The origin of the receptors is a woman younger than 45 in good health and CMV-seropositive.

J is TRBJ2-2 and V is TRBV5-1, with 10 positions matching TRBD2. The CDR3 runs to 15 residues. Germline V lookup: CDR1 SGHRS, CDR2 YFSETQ. Trimming removed 4 bases from V and 2 bases from J; junction bases left unmatched: 2. CDR3 DNA sequence: TGCGCCAGCAGCAGGACTAGCGGAAACACCGGGGAGCTGTTTTTT. Protein product: CASSRTSGNTGELFF.

This clone has a handful of counts. The same CDR3 can be traced to other DNA sequences in this sample. The CDR3 reads CSVEDRVDGYTF. The CDR3 nucleotides read TGCAGCGTTGAAGATCGGGTCGATGGCTACACCTTC. The J gene is TRBJ1-2, the V gene TRBV29-1; D unresolved. Germline CDR1 and CDR2: SQVTM and ANQGSEA. The CDR3 length is 12 residues. The V end was cut by 0 bases, the J end by 6 bases, with 8 bases between.

The V call is TRBV7-2, the J call TRBJ2-3, with D uncertain. V gave up 0 bases and J gave up 7 bases, with 8 bases separating them. From germline, CDR1 is SGHTA and CDR2 FQGNSA. This CDR3 contains 13 residues. The CDR3 DNA reads TGTGCCAGCAGCTTAGCTTCTTATAATACGCAGTATTTT. It translates to CASSLASYNTQYF.

The chain is built from TRBV6-1 and TRBJ2-7, with 7 nucleotides matching TRBD1. The CDR3 is 15 amino acids. Germline assignment: CDR1 MNHNS and CDR2 SASEGT. Germline trimming cut 5 bases from V and 2 bases from J; bases unmatched to any gene: 9. This chain's CDR3 is CASSMTGQWPYEQYF. The CDR3 DNA follows: TGTGCCAGCAGTATGACGGGACAGTGGCCCTACGAGCAGTACTTC.

V usage is TRBV29-1 and J usage is TRBJ2-5, with D possibly matching TRBD1 (5 bases). This CDR3 comprises 13 residues. Trimming pared 1 base from V and 7 bases from J, leaving 13 bases between. Germline assignment: CDR1 SQVTM and CDR2 ANQGSEA. The chain's CDR3 is CSVEGQGGGTQYF. CDR3 coding DNA: TGCAGCGTTGAAGGGCAGGGCGGTGGGACCCAGTACTTC. Full variable domain (remainder filled in from reference TRBV29-1 and TRBJ2-5): SAVISQKPSRDICQRGTSLTIQCQVDSQVTMMFWYRQQPGQSLTLIATANQGSEATYESGFVIDKFPISRPNLTFSTLTVSNMSPEDSSIYLCSVEGQGGGTQYFGPGTRLLVL.

The chain has TRBV11-3 and TRBJ2-1; TRBD1 matches 12 bases. This CDR3 has 15 amino acids. The trim removed 9 bases at V and 7 bases at J, leaving 10 bases unmatched. Germline values: CDR1 SGHNT, CDR2 YENEEA. DNA of the CDR3: TGTGCCAGGATACCGGGACAGGGGGCTGAGAATGAGCAGTTCTTC. Protein sequence: CARIPGQGAENEQFF. The variable domain in full, completed from reference TRBV11-3 and TRBJ2-1, reads EAGVVQSPRYKIIEKKQPVAFWCNPISGHNTLYWYLQNLGQGPELLIRYENEEAVDDSQLPKDRFSAERLKGVDSTLKIQPAELGDSAVYLCARIPGQGAENEQFFGPGTRLTVL.

The rearrangement uses TRBV19 and TRBJ2-7; D unclear. The V end lost 10 bases, the J end lost 2 bases, and 15 bases lay between the germline ends. Per germline, CDR1 LNHDA and CDR2 SQIVND (reference sequence). This CDR3 is 13 amino acids long. The CDR3 protein is CATSRQVAYEQYF. The CDR3 DNA sequence: TGTGCCACCTCACGGCAGGTCGCCTACGAGCAGTACTTC.

The gene calls are TRBV27 and TRBJ2-2, with TRBD1 identical over 10 bases. V lost 8 bases to trimming and J lost 7 bases; unmatched junction nucleotides: 13. This CDR3 is built from 16 residues. Germline CDR1 reads MNHEY; CDR2 reads SMNVEV (reference sequence). The CDR3 spells CASANTGTGVIGELFF. The DNA for the CDR3 is TGTGCCAGCGCAAACACCGGGACAGGGGTAATCGGGGAGCTGTTTTTT.

V usage is TRBV9 and J usage is TRBJ2-3; possibly TRBD2 for D (6 bases). Trimming left V 0 bases short and J 5 bases short, with 19 bases between. This CDR3 is built from 17 residues. Per the germline V gene, CDR1 is SGDLS and CDR2 is YYNGEE. CDR3 protein: CASSVGIPGLFLDTQYF. CDR3 in DNA: TGTGCCAGCAGCGTAGGGATACCGGGACTTTTTTTAGATACGCAGTATTTT.

The rearrangement uses TRBV18 and TRBJ2-7; 8 nucleotides line up with TRBD1. With V trimmed by 6 bases and J by 3 bases, 4 bases remained unmatched. Germline V gives CDR1 KGHSH, CDR2 LQKENI. CDR3 length equals 13 residues. The chain's CDR3 is CASSQGQDYEQYF. The CDR3 coding sequence is TGTGCCAGCTCTCAGGGACAGGACTACGAGCAGTACTTC. The full variable domain, in which reference TRBV18 and TRBJ2-7 provide the parts outside the CDR3, is NAGVMQNPRHLVRRRGQEARLRCSPMKGHSHVYWYRQLPEEGLKFMVYLQKENIIDESGMPKERFSAEFPKEGPSILRIQQVVRGDSAAYFCASSQGQDYEQYFGPGTRLTVT.

This clone was seen only a few times. This chain links TRBV7-8 with TRBJ1-2; D gene ambiguous. CDR3 length: 13 residues. V lost 5 bases, J lost 1 base, and 8 bases lay in between. Germline values: CDR1 SGHVS, CDR2 FQNEAQ. CDR3: CASSPDNNYGYTF. Here the CDR3 DNA reads TGTGCCAGCAGCCCCGACAATAACTATGGCTACACCTTC.